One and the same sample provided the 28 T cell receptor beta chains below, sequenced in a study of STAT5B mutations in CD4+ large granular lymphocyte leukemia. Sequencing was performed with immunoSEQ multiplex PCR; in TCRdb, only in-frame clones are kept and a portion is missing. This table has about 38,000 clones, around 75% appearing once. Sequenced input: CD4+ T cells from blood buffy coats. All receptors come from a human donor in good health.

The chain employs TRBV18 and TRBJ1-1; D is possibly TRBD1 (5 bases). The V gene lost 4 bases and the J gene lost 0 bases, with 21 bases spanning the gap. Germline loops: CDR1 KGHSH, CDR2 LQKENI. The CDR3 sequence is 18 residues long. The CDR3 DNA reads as TGTGCCAGCTCACAATCCCGCGACAGAAGTGGCATGAACACTGAAGCTTTCTTT. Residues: CASSQSRDRSGMNTEAFF.

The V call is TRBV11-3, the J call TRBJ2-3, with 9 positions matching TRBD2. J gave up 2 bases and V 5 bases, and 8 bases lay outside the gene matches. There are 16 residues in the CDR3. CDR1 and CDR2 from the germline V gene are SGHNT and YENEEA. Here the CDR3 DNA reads TGTGCCAGCAGCCGCATAGCGGGGGACCCCACAGATACGCAGTATTTT. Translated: CASSRIAGDPTDTQYF.

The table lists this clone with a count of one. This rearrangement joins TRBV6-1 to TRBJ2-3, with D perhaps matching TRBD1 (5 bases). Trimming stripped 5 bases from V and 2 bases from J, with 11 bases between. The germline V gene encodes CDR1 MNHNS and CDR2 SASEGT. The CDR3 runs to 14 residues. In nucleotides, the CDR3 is TGTGCCAGCAGTAAACAGGTTTACACAGATACGCAGTATTTT. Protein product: CASSKQVYTDTQYF.

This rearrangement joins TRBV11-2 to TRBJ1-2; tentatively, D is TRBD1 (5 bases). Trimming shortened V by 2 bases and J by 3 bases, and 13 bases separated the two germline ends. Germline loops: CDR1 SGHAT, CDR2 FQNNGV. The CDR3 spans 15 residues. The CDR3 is CASSLQTGGDYGYTF. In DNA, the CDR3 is TGTGCCAGCAGCTTACAAACTGGAGGGGACTATGGCTACACCTTC. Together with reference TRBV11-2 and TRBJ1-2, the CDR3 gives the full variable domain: EAGVAQSPRYKIIEKRQSVAFWCNPISGHATLYWYQQILGQGPKLLIQFQNNGVVDDSQLPKDRFSAERLKGVDSTLKIQPAKLEDSAVYLCASSLQTGGDYGYTFGSGTRLTVV.

Here the CDR3 DNA reads TGTGCCAGCAGCGCCCTGCGGGCAATTAGCACAGATACGCAGTATTTT. Protein: CASSALRAISTDTQYF. The rearrangement uses TRBV9 and TRBJ2-3; D is perhaps TRBD2 (5 bases). The CDR3 extends over 16 amino acids. CDR1 is SGDLS and CDR2 is YYNGEE in the germline V gene. Trimming pared 3 bases from V and 0 bases from J, leaving 14 bases between.

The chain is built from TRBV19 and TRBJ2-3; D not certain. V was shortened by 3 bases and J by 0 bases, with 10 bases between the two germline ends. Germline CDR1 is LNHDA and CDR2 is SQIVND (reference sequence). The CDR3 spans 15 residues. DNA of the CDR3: TGTGCCAGTAGTATTCAGGCTCATAGCACAGATACGCAGTATTTT. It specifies CASSIQAHSTDTQYF.

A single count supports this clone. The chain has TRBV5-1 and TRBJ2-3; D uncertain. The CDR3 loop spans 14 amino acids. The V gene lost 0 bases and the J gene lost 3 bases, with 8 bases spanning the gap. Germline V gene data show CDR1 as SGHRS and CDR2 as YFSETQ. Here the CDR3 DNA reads TGCGCCAGCAGCTTGGAGATTACTACAGATACGCAGTATTTT. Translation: CASSLEITTDTQYF.

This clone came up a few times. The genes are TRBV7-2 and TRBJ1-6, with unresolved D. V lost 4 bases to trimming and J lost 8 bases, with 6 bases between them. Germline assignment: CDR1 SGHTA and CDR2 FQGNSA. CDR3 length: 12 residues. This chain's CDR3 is CASSSSHSPLHF. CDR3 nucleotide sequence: TGTGCCAGCAGCTCCTCACATTCACCCCTCCACTTT.

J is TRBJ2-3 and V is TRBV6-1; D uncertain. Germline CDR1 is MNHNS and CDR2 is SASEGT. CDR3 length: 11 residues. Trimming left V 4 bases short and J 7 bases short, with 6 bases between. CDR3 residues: CASSVGHTQYF. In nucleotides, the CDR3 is TGTGCCAGCAGTGTAGGTCATACGCAGTATTTT.

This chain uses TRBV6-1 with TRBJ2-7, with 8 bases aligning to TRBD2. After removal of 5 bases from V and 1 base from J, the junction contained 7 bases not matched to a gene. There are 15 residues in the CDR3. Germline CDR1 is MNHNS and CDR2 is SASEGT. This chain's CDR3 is CASSFAQRGSYEQYF. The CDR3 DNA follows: TGTGCCAGCAGTTTCGCCCAGCGGGGGTCCTACGAGCAGTACTTC.

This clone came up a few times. CDR3 region: CASSFTGDSNQPQHF. CDR3 sequence (DNA): TGTGCCAGCAGCTTCACAGGGGATAGCAATCAGCCCCAGCATTTT. The rearrangement uses TRBV7-2 and TRBJ1-5; 7 nucleotides align to TRBD1. CDR1 is SGHTA and CDR2 is FQGNSA in the germline V gene. The CDR3 consists of 15 residues. The junction had 2 bases not matched to a gene; V was cut back by 3 bases and J by 0 bases.

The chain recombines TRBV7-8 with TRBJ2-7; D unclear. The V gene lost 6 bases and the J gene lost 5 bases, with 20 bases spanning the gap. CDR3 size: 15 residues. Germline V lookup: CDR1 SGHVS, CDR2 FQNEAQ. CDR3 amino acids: CASSWVGVIGHEQYF. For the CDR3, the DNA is TGTGCCAGCAGTTGGGTGGGCGTAATCGGACACGAGCAGTACTTC.

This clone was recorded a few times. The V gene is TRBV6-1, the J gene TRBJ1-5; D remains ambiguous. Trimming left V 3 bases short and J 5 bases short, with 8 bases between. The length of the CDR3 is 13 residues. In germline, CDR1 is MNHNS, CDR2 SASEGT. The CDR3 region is CASSDSLDQPQHF. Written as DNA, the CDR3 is TGTGCCAGCAGTGACTCCCTGGATCAGCCCCAGCATTTT.

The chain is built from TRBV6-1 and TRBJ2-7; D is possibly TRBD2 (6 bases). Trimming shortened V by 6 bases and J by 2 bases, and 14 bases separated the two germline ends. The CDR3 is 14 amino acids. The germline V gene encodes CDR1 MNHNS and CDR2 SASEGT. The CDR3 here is CASRGGVGAYEQYF. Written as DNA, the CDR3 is TGTGCCAGCAGAGGAGGGGTTGGGGCCTACGAGCAGTACTTC.

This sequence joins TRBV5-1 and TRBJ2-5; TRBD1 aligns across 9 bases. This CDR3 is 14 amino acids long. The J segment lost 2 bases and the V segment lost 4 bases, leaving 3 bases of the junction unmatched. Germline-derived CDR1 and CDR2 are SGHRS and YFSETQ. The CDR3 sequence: CASSQDRGQETQYF. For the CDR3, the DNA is TGCGCCAGCAGCCAGGACAGGGGACAAGAGACCCAGTACTTC.

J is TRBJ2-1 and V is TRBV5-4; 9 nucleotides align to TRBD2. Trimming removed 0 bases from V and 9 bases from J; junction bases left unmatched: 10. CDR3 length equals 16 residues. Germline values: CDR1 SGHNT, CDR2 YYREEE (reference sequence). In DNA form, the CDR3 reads TGTGCCAGCAGCTTGGTAGGCGCGGGGGGGCTAAGTGAGCAGTTCTTC. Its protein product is CASSLVGAGGLSEQFF.

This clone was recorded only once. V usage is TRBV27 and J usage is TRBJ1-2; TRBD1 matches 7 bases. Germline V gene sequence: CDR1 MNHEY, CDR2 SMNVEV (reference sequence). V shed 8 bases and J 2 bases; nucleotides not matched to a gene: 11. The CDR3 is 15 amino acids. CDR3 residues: CASALQGTQNYGYTF. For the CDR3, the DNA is TGTGCCAGCGCATTACAGGGGACACAGAACTATGGCTACACCTTC.

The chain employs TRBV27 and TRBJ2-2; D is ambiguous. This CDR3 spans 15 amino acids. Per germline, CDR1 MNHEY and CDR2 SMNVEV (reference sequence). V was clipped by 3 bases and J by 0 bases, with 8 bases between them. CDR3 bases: TGTGCCAGCAGTTTCTTCCCCGCGAACACCGGGGAGCTGTTTTTT. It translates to CASSFFPANTGELFF.

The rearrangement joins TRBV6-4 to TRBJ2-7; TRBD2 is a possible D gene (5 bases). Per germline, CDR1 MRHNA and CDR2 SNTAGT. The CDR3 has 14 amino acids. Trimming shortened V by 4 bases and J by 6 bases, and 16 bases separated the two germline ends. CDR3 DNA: TGTGCCAGCAGTGGTGGACTGCCCAACTTCGAGCAGTACTTC. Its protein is CASSGGLPNFEQYF.

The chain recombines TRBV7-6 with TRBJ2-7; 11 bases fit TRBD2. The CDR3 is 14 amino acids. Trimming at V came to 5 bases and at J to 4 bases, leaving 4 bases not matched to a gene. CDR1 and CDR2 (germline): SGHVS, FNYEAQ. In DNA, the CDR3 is TGTGCCAGCAGCCCGACTAGCGGGATTTACGAGCAGTACTTC. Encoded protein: CASSPTSGIYEQYF.

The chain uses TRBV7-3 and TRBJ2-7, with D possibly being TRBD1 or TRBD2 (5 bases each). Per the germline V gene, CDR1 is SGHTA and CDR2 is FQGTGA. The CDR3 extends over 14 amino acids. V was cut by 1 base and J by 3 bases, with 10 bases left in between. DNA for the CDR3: TGTGCCAGCAGCTTAAGTTCTGGGGGCTACGAGCAGTACTTC. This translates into CASSLSSGGYEQYF.

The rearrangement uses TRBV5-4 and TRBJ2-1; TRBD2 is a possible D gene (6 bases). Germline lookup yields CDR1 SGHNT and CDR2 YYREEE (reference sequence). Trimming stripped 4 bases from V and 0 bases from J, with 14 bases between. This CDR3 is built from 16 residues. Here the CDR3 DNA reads TGTGCCAGCAGCACCGCGGTAGCGGCCTCCTACAATGAGCAGTTCTTC. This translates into CASSTAVAASYNEQFF.

CDR3 sequence (DNA): TGTGCCAGCAGTCCACCTAGCCTCGAGACCCAGTACTTC. It codes for CASSPPSLETQYF. The rearrangement joins TRBV28 to TRBJ2-5; D is possibly TRBD2 (5 bases). Germline CDR1 reads MDHEN; CDR2 reads SYDVKM. The CDR3 length is 13 residues. V was cut by 5 bases and J by 5 bases, with 12 bases left in between.

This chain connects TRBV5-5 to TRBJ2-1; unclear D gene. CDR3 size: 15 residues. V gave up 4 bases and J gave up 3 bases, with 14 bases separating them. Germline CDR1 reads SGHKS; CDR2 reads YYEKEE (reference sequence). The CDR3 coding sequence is TGTGCCAGCAGCACCTCAGGAGAAGGCTACAATGAGCAGTTCTTC. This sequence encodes CASSTSGEGYNEQFF.

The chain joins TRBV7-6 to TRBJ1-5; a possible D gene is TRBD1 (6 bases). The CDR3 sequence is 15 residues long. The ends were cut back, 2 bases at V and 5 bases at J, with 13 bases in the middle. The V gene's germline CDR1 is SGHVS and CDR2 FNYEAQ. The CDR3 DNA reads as TGTGCCAGCAGCTTATTGGTAGGGACATATCAGCCCCAGCATTTT. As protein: CASSLLVGTYQPQHF.

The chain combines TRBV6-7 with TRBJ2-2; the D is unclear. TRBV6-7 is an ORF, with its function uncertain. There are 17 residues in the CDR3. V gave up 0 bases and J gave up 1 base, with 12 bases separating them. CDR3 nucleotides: TGTGCCAGCAGTTACTCGCTCGGTCTAGTGAACACCGGGGAGCTGTTTTTT. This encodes CASSYSLGLVNTGELFF.

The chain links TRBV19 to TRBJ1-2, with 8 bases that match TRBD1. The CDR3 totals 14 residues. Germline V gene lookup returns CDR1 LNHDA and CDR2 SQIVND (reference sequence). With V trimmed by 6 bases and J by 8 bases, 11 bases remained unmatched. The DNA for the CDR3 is TGTGCCAGTAGGCATCCCCGGACAGGGAGCGGCTACACCTTC. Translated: CASRHPRTGSGYTF.

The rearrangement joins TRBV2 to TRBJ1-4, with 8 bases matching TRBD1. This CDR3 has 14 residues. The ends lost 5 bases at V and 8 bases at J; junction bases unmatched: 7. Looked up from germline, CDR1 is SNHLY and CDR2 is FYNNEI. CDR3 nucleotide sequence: TGTGCCAGCAGTTTGGACAGGGTGAGGGAAAAACTGTTTTTT. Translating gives CASSLDRVREKLFF. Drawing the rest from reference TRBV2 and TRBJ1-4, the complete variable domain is EPEVTQTPSHQVTQMGQEVILRCVPISNHLYFYWYRQILGQKVEFLVSFYNNEISEKSEIFDDQFSVERPDGSNFTLKIRSTKLEDSAMYFCASSLDRVREKLFFGSGTQLSVL.